This entry is about one T cell receptor (beta chain). Its specificity is unknown. The protocol was immunoSEQ multiplex PCR, while the TCRdb copy is restricted to in-frame clones and leaves out a portion. This table holds tens of thousands of clones, about 88% found once. V trimming: 7 bases; J trimming: 8 bases; junction bases outside the gene matches: 11. This CDR3 spans 14 amino acids. Germline V gives CDR1 WSHSY, CDR2 SAAADI. The source of the sample is a study of T cell responses to AZD1222 COVID-19 vaccine. Study-level points and caveats: Among AZD1222 vaccinees, only six were seropositive at baseline. The donor group comprised mostly white British people and more females; the analysis possibly underestimated clonal diversity. The span of vaccine-associated CD4 TCRs extended across spike, with dominance at 160-218 and 743-854.

The material sequenced was peripheral blood, taken 28 days after the second AZD1222 dose. The receptor comes from an adult who received the AZD1222 COVID-19 vaccine. The chain is built from TRBV10-2 and TRBJ2-1; 7 positions agree with TRBD2. This CDR3 is CASKWVAGRDEQFF. The CDR3 nucleotides are TGCGCCAGCAAGTGGGTAGCGGGCCGCGATGAGCAGTTCTTC.